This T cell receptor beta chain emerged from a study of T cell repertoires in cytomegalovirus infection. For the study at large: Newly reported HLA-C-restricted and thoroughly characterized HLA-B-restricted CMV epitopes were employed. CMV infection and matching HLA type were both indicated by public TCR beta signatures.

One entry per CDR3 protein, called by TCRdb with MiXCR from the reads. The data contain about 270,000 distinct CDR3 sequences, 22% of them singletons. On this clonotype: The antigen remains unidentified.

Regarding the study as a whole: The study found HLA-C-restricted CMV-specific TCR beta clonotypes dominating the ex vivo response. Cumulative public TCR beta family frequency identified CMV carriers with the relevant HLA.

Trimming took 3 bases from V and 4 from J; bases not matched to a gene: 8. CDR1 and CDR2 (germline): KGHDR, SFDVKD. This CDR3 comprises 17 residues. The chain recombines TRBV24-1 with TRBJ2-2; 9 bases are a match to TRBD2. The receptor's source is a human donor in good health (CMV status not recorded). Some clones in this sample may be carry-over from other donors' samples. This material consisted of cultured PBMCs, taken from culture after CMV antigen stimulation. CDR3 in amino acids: CATSDTRLAGATGELFF. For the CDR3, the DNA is TGTGCCACCAGTGATACCCGCTTAGCGGGAGCCACCGGGGAGCTGTTTTTT.